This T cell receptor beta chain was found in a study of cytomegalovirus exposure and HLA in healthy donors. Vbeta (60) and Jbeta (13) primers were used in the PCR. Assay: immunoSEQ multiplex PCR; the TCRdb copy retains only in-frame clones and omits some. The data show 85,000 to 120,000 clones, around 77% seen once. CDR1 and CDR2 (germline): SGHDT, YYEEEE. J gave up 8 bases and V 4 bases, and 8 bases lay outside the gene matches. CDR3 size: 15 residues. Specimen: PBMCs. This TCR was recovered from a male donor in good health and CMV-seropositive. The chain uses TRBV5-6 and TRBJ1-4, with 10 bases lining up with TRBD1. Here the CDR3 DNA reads TGTGCCAGCAGCGCCTCCGGACAGGGGGAAGAAAAACTGTTTTTT. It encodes CASSASGQGEEKLFF. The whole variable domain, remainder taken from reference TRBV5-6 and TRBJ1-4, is DAGVTQSPTHLIKTRGQQVTLRCSPKSGHDTVSWYQQALGQGPQFIFQYYEEEERQRGNFPDRFSGHQFPNYSSELNVNALLLGDSALYLCASSASGQGEEKLFFGSGTQLSVL.